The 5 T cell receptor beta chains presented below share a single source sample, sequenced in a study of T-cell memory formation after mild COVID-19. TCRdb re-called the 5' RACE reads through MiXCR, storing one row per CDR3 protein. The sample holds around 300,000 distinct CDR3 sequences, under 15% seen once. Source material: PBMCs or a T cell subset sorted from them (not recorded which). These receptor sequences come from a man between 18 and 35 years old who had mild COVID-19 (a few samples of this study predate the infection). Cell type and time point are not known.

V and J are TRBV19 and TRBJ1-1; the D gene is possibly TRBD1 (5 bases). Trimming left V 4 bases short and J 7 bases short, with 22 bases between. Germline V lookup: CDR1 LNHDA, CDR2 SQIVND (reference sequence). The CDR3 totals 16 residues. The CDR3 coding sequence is TGTGCCAGTAGTAAGCCAATAACGTGGACAACCAGTGAAGCTTTCTTT. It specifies CASSKPITWTTSEAFF.

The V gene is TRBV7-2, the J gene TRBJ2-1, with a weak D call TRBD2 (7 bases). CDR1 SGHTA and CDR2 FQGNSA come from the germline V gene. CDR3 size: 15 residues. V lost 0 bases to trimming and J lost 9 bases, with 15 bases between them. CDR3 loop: CASSLAVRGPGEQFF. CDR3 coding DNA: TGTGCCAGCAGCTTAGCGGTGCGGGGGCCGGGTGAGCAGTTCTTC. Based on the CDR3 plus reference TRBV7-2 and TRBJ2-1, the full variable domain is GAGVSQSPSNKVTEKGKDVELRCDPISGHTALYWYRQSLGQGLEFLIYFQGNSAPDKSGLPSDRFSAERTGGSVSTLTIQRTQQEDSAVYLCASSLAVRGPGEQFFGPGTRLTVL.

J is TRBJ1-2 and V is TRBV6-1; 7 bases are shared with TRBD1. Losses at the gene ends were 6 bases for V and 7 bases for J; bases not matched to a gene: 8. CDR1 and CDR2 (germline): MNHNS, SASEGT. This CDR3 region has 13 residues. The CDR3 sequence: CASSGTGEGGYTF. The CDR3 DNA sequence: TGTGCCAGCAGCGGAACAGGGGAGGGTGGCTACACCTTC.

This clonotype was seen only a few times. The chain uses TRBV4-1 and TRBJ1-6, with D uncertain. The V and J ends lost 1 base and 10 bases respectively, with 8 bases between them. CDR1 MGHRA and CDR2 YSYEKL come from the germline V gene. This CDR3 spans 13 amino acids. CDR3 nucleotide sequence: TGCGCCAGCAGCCAAGCCCTGAGGTCACCCCTCCACTTT. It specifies CASSQALRSPLHF.

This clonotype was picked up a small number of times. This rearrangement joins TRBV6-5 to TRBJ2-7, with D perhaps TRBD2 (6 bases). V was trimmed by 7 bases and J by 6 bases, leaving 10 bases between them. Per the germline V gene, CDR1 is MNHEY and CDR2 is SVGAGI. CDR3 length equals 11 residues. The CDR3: CASTGVGEQYF. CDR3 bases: TGTGCCAGCACGGGGGTCGGCGAGCAGTACTTC.